These 30 T cell receptor beta chains originate from one sample sequenced in a study of blood T cell repertoires in COVID-19. TCRdb's table, derived via immunoSEQ multiplex PCR, lists solely in-frame clones and lacks some. The sample lists around 290,000 clones, 80% to 95% seen once, with roughly 1.1% in the top ten. Sequenced: PBMCs or T cells enriched from blood (not recorded which). Every receptor here comes from a woman in her thirties who had recovered from COVID-19.

This chain connects TRBV6-5 to TRBJ2-5; tentative D call: TRBD2 (6 bases). Germline-derived CDR1 and CDR2 are MNHEY and SVGAGI. The V and J ends lost 5 bases and 7 bases respectively, with 17 bases between them. The CDR3 extends over 14 amino acids. The CDR3 is CASSRAGDGGTQYF. The CDR3 DNA reads as TGTGCCAGCAGTCGCGCCGGGGACGGGGGGACCCAGTACTTC.

J is TRBJ2-7 and V is TRBV6-6, with 7 nucleotides matching TRBD1. Germline V lookup: CDR1 MNHNY, CDR2 SVGAGI (reference sequence). V lost 7 bases, J lost 1 base, and 4 bases stayed unmatched. This CDR3 spans 13 amino acids. The CDR3 loop reads CASNRQGSYEQYF. The DNA for the CDR3 is TGTGCCAGCAATCGACAGGGATCCTACGAGCAGTACTTC.

This CDR3 is CASSSIRTSPYEQYF. In DNA form, the CDR3 reads TGTGCCAGCAGCTCGATCCGGACTAGTCCCTACGAGCAGTACTTC. The chain links TRBV11-2 to TRBJ2-7; TRBD2 aligns across 7 bases. J gave up 2 bases and V 4 bases, and 8 bases lay outside the gene matches. Germline CDR1 and CDR2: SGHAT and FQNNGV. The CDR3 covers 15 residues. The full variable domain, completed using reference TRBV11-2 and TRBJ2-7, is EAGVAQSPRYKIIEKRQSVAFWCNPISGHATLYWYQQILGQGPKLLIQFQNNGVVDDSQLPKDRFSAERLKGVDSTLKIQPAKLEDSAVYLCASSSIRTSPYEQYFGPGTRLTVT.

The chain employs TRBV9 and TRBJ1-5; D remains unclear. The length of the CDR3 is 14 residues. The ends were cut back, 3 bases at V and 3 bases at J, with 10 bases in the middle. CDR1 and CDR2 (germline): SGDLS, YYNGEE. The CDR3 DNA is TGTGCCAGCAGCGAGCAGGATTACAATCAGCCCCAGCATTTT. Protein: CASSEQDYNQPQHF.

The chain employs TRBV4-2 and TRBJ2-1, with a weak D call TRBD2 (7 bases). Germline-derived CDR1 and CDR2 are LGHNA and YNFKEQ. This CDR3 is 15 amino acids long. The germline V and J ends were trimmed by 4 bases and 7 bases, with 17 bases remaining between them. The DNA of the CDR3 is TGTGCCAGCAGCCGAGAAGGGGGAGGGGGGAATGAGCAGTTCTTC. Its protein is CASSREGGGGNEQFF.

The V and J genes are TRBV10-3 and TRBJ1-5; D uncertain. The germline V gene has CDR1 ENHRY and CDR2 SYGVKD. V was trimmed by 0 bases and J by 5 bases, leaving 5 bases between them. The CDR3 sequence is 13 residues long. As DNA, the CDR3 is TGTGCCATCAGTGAGTCCGTCGATCAGCCCCAGCATTTT. This codes for CAISESVDQPQHF.

The rearrangement uses TRBV19 and TRBJ1-1, with D perhaps TRBD1 (5 bases). The CDR3 length is 12 residues. V was shortened by 3 bases and J by 8 bases, with 10 bases between the two germline ends. Germline V CDR1 and CDR2: LNHDA, SQIVND (reference sequence). The CDR3 DNA reads TGTGCCAGTAGTATTCTCGACAGAGAAGCTTTCTTT. Protein: CASSILDREAFF.

The chain recombines TRBV6-5 with TRBJ1-1; perhaps TRBD1 as D (5 bases). V lost 8 bases and J lost 1, with 8 bases in between. This CDR3 is built from 12 residues. Per germline, CDR1 MNHEY and CDR2 SVGAGI. In nucleotides, the CDR3 is TGTGCCAGCGGCGGGGGGAACACTGAAGCTTTCTTT. Its protein is CASGGGNTEAFF.

The chain employs TRBV9 and TRBJ1-2; unclear D gene. This CDR3 has 15 residues. Trimming took off 0 bases at V and 1 base at J, with 10 bases between the two ends. Germline CDR1 is SGDLS and CDR2 is YYNGEE. This chain's CDR3 is CASSVGLQNNYGYTF. The CDR3 region has the DNA TGTGCCAGCAGCGTAGGCTTACAGAATAACTATGGCTACACCTTC.

The chain combines TRBV29-1 with TRBJ2-1, with 7 nucleotides matching TRBD2. Germline assignment: CDR1 SQVTM and CDR2 ANQGSEA. The CDR3 is 13 residues long. V was pared by 4 bases and J by 4 bases, with 4 bases of the junction left unmatched. The CDR3 region is CSVGPSGYNEQFF. CDR3 DNA: TGCAGCGTTGGCCCTAGCGGATACAATGAGCAGTTCTTC.

The genes are TRBV18 and TRBJ1-4; TRBD1 agrees at 7 bases. CDR3 length equals 16 residues. The V gene's germline CDR1 is KGHSH and CDR2 LQKENI. Trimming took 0 bases from V and 5 from J; bases not matched to a gene: 6. The DNA for the CDR3 is TGTGCCAGCTCACCACCCCGGGACAGACCGAATGAAAAACTGTTTTTT. This sequence encodes CASSPPRDRPNEKLFF.

V and J are TRBV6-5 and TRBJ1-4; D may be TRBD1 (5 bases). Trimming stripped 2 bases from V and 5 bases from J, with 6 bases between. CDR3 length: 13 residues. Germline CDR1 and CDR2: MNHEY and SVGAGI. For the CDR3, the DNA is TGTGCCAGCAGTTACCGGGGGAATGAAAAACTGTTTTTT. As protein: CASSYRGNEKLFF.

This chain connects TRBV13 to TRBJ2-7, with TRBD1 matching over 9 bases. V lost 4 bases, J lost 4 bases, and 5 bases stayed unmatched. CDR1 and CDR2 from the germline V gene are PRHDT and FYEKMQ (reference sequence). The CDR3 loop spans 14 amino acids. The CDR3 protein is CASSSGTGWYEQYF. CDR3 in DNA: TGTGCCAGCAGCTCCGGGACAGGGTGGTACGAGCAGTACTTC.

In this sample, this clone turned up once. V gene TRBV4-3 combines with J gene TRBJ1-2, with 12 bases matching TRBD1. Germline V gives CDR1 LGHNA, CDR2 YSLEER. V lost 4 bases and J lost 4; bases outside the gene matches: 7. The CDR3 totals 16 residues. The CDR3 protein is CASSRSGQGAGYGYTF. The CDR3 DNA follows: TGCGCCAGCAGCCGTTCGGGACAGGGGGCCGGCTATGGCTACACCTTC.

V and J are TRBV19 and TRBJ1-5; 7 positions match TRBD1. The germline V gene encodes CDR1 LNHDA and CDR2 SQIVND (reference sequence). The CDR3 has 16 residues. Trimming cost V 5 bases and J 0 bases; bases outside gene matches: 7. The CDR3 loop is CASSLGTAHSNQPQHF. The DNA of the CDR3 is TGTGCCAGTAGTTTGGGGACAGCCCATAGCAATCAGCCCCAGCATTTT. Based on the CDR3 plus reference TRBV19 and TRBJ1-5, the full variable domain is DGGITQSPKYLFRKEGQNVTLSCEQNLNHDAMYWYRQDPGQGLRLIYYSQIVNDFQKGDIAEGYSVSREKKESFPLTVTSAQKNPTAFYLCASSLGTAHSNQPQHFGDGTRLSIL.

The rearrangement links TRBV6-5 to TRBJ1-1, with D hard to call. The CDR3 consists of 14 residues. Germline assignment: CDR1 MNHEY and CDR2 SVGAGI. Trimming cost V 4 bases and J 11 bases, with 20 bases left between them. The CDR3 DNA sequence: TGTGCCAGCAGTTCACCCCTGGCCCCTTTTTCTGCTTTCTTT. Translated, it gives CASSSPLAPFSAFF.

The V and J genes are TRBV10-3 and TRBJ2-7; possible D gene TRBD1, 6 bases. Trimming left V 0 bases short and J 5 bases short, with 17 bases between. The CDR3 loop spans 16 amino acids. Germline CDR1 is ENHRY and CDR2 is SYGVKD. In nucleotides, the CDR3 is TGTGCCATCAGTGAGTCAAGTCACAGGGAAGTGGACGAGCAGTACTTC. Its translation is CAISESSHREVDEQYF.

This chain links TRBV10-3 with TRBJ1-5, with a tentative D call TRBD1 (6 bases). V lost 2 bases and J lost 0, with 14 bases in between. Germline values: CDR1 ENHRY, CDR2 SYGVKD. The CDR3 is made up of 17 amino acids. The CDR3 nucleotides are TGTGCCATCAGTGAGATTCTCGGACAGTATAGCAATCAGCCCCAGCATTTT. Translating gives CAISEILGQYSNQPQHF.

The rearrangement joins TRBV28 to TRBJ2-3, with 7 nucleotides matching TRBD2. Germline values: CDR1 MDHEN, CDR2 SYDVKM. J was trimmed by 1 base and V by 3 bases; bases with no gene match: 4. The CDR3 sequence is 15 residues long. CDR3 bases: TGTGCCAGCAGTTTTGGGGGGGTGGGCACAGATACGCAGTATTTT. The encoded protein is CASSFGGVGTDTQYF.

The chain carries TRBV28 and TRBJ2-5; D gene unclear. The CDR3 is 14 residues long. The ends were cut back, 5 bases at V and 2 bases at J, with 12 bases in the middle. The germline V gene encodes CDR1 MDHEN and CDR2 SYDVKM. CDR3 amino acids: CASSPPSRQETQYF. In DNA, the CDR3 is TGTGCCAGCAGTCCCCCGTCGAGGCAAGAGACCCAGTACTTC.

This chain joins TRBV10-2 and TRBJ2-5; D is possibly TRBD2 (6 bases). This CDR3 spans 12 amino acids. Germline V gene sequence: CDR1 WSHSY, CDR2 SAAADI. V was trimmed by 7 bases and J by 5 bases, leaving 11 bases between them. CDR3 sequence (DNA): TGCGCCAGCATGGAGGGGAGTGAGACCCAGTACTTC. Its protein is CASMEGSETQYF.

This clone was found once. The chain joins TRBV5-6 to TRBJ1-5; D unclear. The CDR3 covers 14 residues. The germline V gene has CDR1 SGHDT and CDR2 YYEEEE. V was trimmed by 6 bases and J by 3 bases, leaving 13 bases between them. DNA for the CDR3: TGTGCCAGCACCCAGCGAGGTTCCAATCAGCCCCAGCATTTT. The encoded protein is CASTQRGSNQPQHF.

The V and J genes are TRBV29-1 and TRBJ2-5, with D possibly being TRBD1 (5 bases). Germline CDR1 is SQVTM and CDR2 is ANQGSEA. V lost 2 bases, J lost 5 bases, and 12 bases lay in between. The CDR3 is 13 residues long. CDR3 sequence: CSVEHRQKETQYF. CDR3 nucleotides: TGCAGCGTTGAACACCGACAGAAGGAGACCCAGTACTTC.

The CDR3 DNA sequence: TGTGCCAGCAACTCTATAGCGGGAGTCCCCAATGAGCAGTTCTTC. The encoded protein is CASNSIAGVPNEQFF. The V and J genes are TRBV6-5 and TRBJ2-1; TRBD2 matches 9 bases. The V gene's germline CDR1 is MNHEY and CDR2 SVGAGI. The junction had 10 bases not matched to a gene; V was cut back by 7 bases and J by 6 bases. The CDR3 is 15 amino acids.

The chain recombines TRBV7-3 with TRBJ2-3; D is unresolved. V was trimmed by 5 bases and J by 0 bases, leaving 18 bases between them. The germline CDR1 and CDR2 sequences are SGHTA and FQGTGA. There are 17 residues in the CDR3. The CDR3 coding sequence is TGTGCCAGCAGCCTCCGCGGCCGGATGGAAAGCACAGATACGCAGTATTTT. This gives the protein CASSLRGRMESTDTQYF. The whole variable domain, filled in from reference TRBV7-3 and TRBJ2-3, reads GAGVSQTPSNKVTEKGKYVELRCDPISGHTALYWYRQSLGQGPEFLIYFQGTGAADDSGLPNDRFFAVRPEGSVSTLKIQRTERGDSAVYLCASSLRGRMESTDTQYFGPGTRLTVL.

This CDR3 reads CASSIDSWTEAFF. CDR3 DNA: TGTGCCAGTAGTATAGACAGTTGGACTGAAGCTTTCTTT. The chain is built from TRBV19 and TRBJ1-1; D call uncertain. The length of the CDR3 is 13 residues. Trimming stripped 0 bases from V and 5 bases from J, with 7 bases between. Germline V gene data show CDR1 as LNHDA and CDR2 as SQIVND (reference sequence).

V gene TRBV11-2 combines with J gene TRBJ1-2; TRBD1 matches 9 bases. Germline CDR1 is SGHAT and CDR2 is FQNNGV. V was clipped by 5 bases and J by 7 bases; unmatched bases: 8. This CDR3 is 14 amino acids long. As DNA, the CDR3 is TGTGCCAGCAGCAGAACAGGGGGCGCAGGTGGCTACACCTTC. Translating it yields CASSRTGGAGGYTF. The full variable domain, with the rest looked up from reference TRBV11-2 and TRBJ1-2, is EAGVAQSPRYKIIEKRQSVAFWCNPISGHATLYWYQQILGQGPKLLIQFQNNGVVDDSQLPKDRFSAERLKGVDSTLKIQPAKLEDSAVYLCASSRTGGAGGYTFGSGTRLTVV.

V and J are TRBV5-1 and TRBJ2-2; the D gene is possibly TRBD1 (6 bases). The CDR3 sequence is 14 residues long. V was cut by 1 base and J by 6 bases, with 10 bases left in between. CDR1 and CDR2 (germline): SGHRS, YFSETQ. DNA of the CDR3: TGCGCCAGCAGCTTGAATTCAGGGGCCGGGGAGCTGTTTTTT. It encodes CASSLNSGAGELFF.

The chain combines TRBV7-9 with TRBJ1-5; 8 bases line up with TRBD1. This CDR3 region has 17 residues. Trimming at V came to 1 base and at J to 5 bases, leaving 10 bases not matched to a gene. CDR1 and CDR2 (germline): SEHNR, FQNEAQ (reference sequence). CDR3 in amino acids: CASSLGFGQGFDQPQHF. CDR3 DNA: TGTGCCAGCAGCTTAGGGTTCGGACAGGGTTTTGATCAGCCCCAGCATTTT.

V usage is TRBV7-3 and J usage is TRBJ2-2; possibly TRBD2 for D (6 bases). Per germline, CDR1 SGHTA and CDR2 FQGTGA. The CDR3 totals 18 residues. The V and J ends lost 5 bases and 4 bases respectively, with 23 bases between them. CDR3 amino acids: CASSPNVRLVNSTGELFF. The CDR3 DNA sequence: TGTGCCAGCAGCCCAAATGTGCGACTAGTTAACAGCACCGGGGAGCTGTTTTTT.